The 4 T cell receptor beta chains in this list originate from one sample, sequenced in a study of T cells after yellow fever vaccination. One entry per CDR3 protein results from TCRdb running MiXCR on the 5' RACE reads. Among about 340,000 distinct CDR3 sequences listed, around an eighth were seen once. The sample in question was CD4+ T cells sorted from PBMCs, obtained 15 days after the yellow fever booster vaccination. The receptor source for this set is a man between 18 and 35 years old who received the YFV17D yellow fever vaccine.

Only a few counts were recorded for this clonotype. V usage is TRBV7-2 and J usage is TRBJ2-1, with TRBD2 as a possible D gene (6 bases). The CDR3 length is 15 residues. Trimming stripped 5 bases from V and 7 bases from J, with 18 bases between. Looked up from germline, CDR1 is SGHTA and CDR2 is FQGNSA. The CDR3 coding sequence is TGTGCCAGCAGCCCAGCCCGGACTACCCAGAATGAGCAGTTCTTC. Translating it yields CASSPARTTQNEQFF.

The chain combines TRBV30 with TRBJ1-1; TRBD1 might be the D (5 bases). The CDR3 extends over 11 amino acids. Germline CDR1 reads GTSNPN; CDR2 reads SVGIG (reference sequence). V lost 2 bases, J lost 10 bases, and 11 bases lay in between. DNA of the CDR3: TGTGCCTGGAGTCCCGGGGGGGTAGCTTTCTTT. Its translation is CAWSPGGVAFF.

The table lists this clonotype with a few counts. The J gene is TRBJ1-1, the V gene TRBV5-1; the D gene is possibly TRBD1 (5 bases). The CDR3 covers 15 residues. From germline, CDR1 is SGHRS and CDR2 YFSETQ. V was cut by 3 bases and J by 5 bases, with 17 bases left in between. CDR3 residues: CASSWGSGDGTEAFF. CDR3 bases: TGCGCCAGCAGCTGGGGGAGTGGGGATGGGACTGAAGCTTTCTTT.

To note about this clonotype: The CDR3 does not end in the conserved phenylalanine or tryptophan, so this is likely a read error. The chain is built from TRBV9 and TRBJ2-5; no reliable D call. Trimming pared 0 bases from V and 1 base from J, leaving 10 bases between. CDR1 SGDLS and CDR2 YYNGEE come from the germline V gene. CDR3 length equals 15 residues. CDR3 loop: CASSVAADRQETQYL. The CDR3 nucleotides read TGTGCCAGCAGCGTAGCGGCAGACCGCCAAGAGACCCAGTACCTC.